The entry that follows covers one T cell receptor (beta chain) sequence. This clonotype occurred many times. What this receptor recognizes is not known. Base qualities are missing; no much larger clone stands one base away. The donors were around 39 Caucasian individuals from Russia, aged roughly 6 to 100 years, who were systemically healthy. Ten milliliters of peripheral blood were drawn from each donor into EDTA-treated Vacutainer tubes. Ficoll-Paque density-gradient centrifugation was used to isolate PBMCs, with at least 7 million per sample. Total RNA was extracted from PBMCs with Trizol reagent, with at least 5.5 micrograms obtained per sample. For every donor, flow cytometry on a PBMC aliquot measured the percentage of naive CD45RAhigh/CD27high T cells. The method was 5' RACE. The reads were generated on an Illumina HiSeq 2500. A second PCR of about 7 to 12 cycles was performed with a sample-barcoded 5' primer and a J-beta primer mix. A template-switch 5' adaptor carrying 12 random nucleotides introduced a unique molecular identifier onto each TCR beta cDNA molecule. At least 2.5 million CDR3-containing paired-end reads were obtained from each sample. The Mint cDNA synthesis kit, primed by a TRBC-specific oligonucleotide, was used to synthesize first-strand cDNA from all RNA. Following uracil-DNA glycosylase treatment, a first 18-cycle PCR with universal primers M1SS and BC2_uni_R was performed on all cDNA. The original pipeline was this. For normalization, 1 million high-quality reads were randomly selected from each sample, with every read carrying a distinct molecular identifier. Instead of being binned into consensus sequences, reads that shared molecular identifiers were thrown out. MiTCR, set to a Q25 quality threshold and the strictest error-elimination algorithm, was used for CDR3 identification, clonotype clustering and error correction. Lower-bound total TCR beta diversity was estimated with a nonparametric unseen species model using Euler transformation. The raw public reads went through TCRdb reprocessing: fastp at Q25, MiXCR clone calling, in-frame beta chains kept. Every distinct CDR3 protein forms one entry, paired with its most common genes and DNA. The V and J calls reflect TCRdb's pipeline rather than the authors' work. For this sample the table gives about 930,000 distinct CDR3 sequences, of which 25% to 35% were detected only once. About 10% of the sample comes from the top ten.

V is reduced by 7 bases and J by 4 bases, leaving a spacing of 26 bases between them. The CDR1 and CDR2 encoded by the germline V gene (reference sequence) are SEHNR and FQNEAQ. From the cysteine up to the phenylalanine, the CDR3 has a length of 17 residues. Only the CDR3 part of the read is kept: 51 bases, read in frame from the first base. The data derive from a study of blood T cells in healthy people across ages (dated by TCRdb to between 2015 and 2017). Regarding the complete study: Template switching captured roughly one uniquely barcoded TCR beta cDNA molecule per two T cells in model experiments. Age-related changes in TCR beta repertoire diversity were measured in the study by deep sequencing normalized with unique cDNA molecular identifiers. The donors were split into four age groups: young (average around 17 years), middle-aged (about 40), aged (approximately 60) and long-lived (about 82). Using the same blood draw, the study looked at two additional independent replicas of 1 million unique cDNA reads for two donors, one aged 18 to 29 and the other aged 80 or older. Broader findings and caveats from the paper: Observed TCR beta diversity per million T cells fell roughly linearly with age, and a significant reduction was already apparent by age roughly 40. Donor CMV infection status was unknown, potentially confounding age-related changes in expanded clonotypes. Observed TCR beta diversity correlated strongly with the percentage of naive T cells measured by flow cytometry. Estimates of total diversity from one million sequenced T cells were regarded as lower bounds and underestimates. Conclusive comparison of naive and antigen-experienced compartments was prevented by the profiling of bulk unsorted PBMCs. Compared with the aged group, the long-lived group had more naive CD4+ T cells, fewer expanded clones and increased TCR diversity, a pattern suggesting age selection.

This sample was shared with a second study, whose subject was T cells of mothers and their children. Drawing on the second study: The donors were nine systemically healthy Caucasian individuals, made up of three mothers and their six children. cDNA synthesis consumed the entire amount of extracted RNA, loaded at around 1.5 ug RNA in each 15 ul reaction. In the second PCR, sample barcodes and 2-4 random nucleotides were introduced via the M1S primer. More than 8.5 million TCR beta CDR3 reads were obtained from each mother, and 2.5 million to 3.5 million reads were obtained from each child. In both related and unrelated pairs, thymic selection shapes the output of TCR recombination in a similar way, with inherited differences having only a minor effect. Normalized repertoire overlap in related mother-child pairs was always slightly higher than in unrelated mother-child pairs, but the difference was never significant. No persistent microchimeric T cell clones were detected, at a sensitivity of around 97 clones per million clonotypes. In the study, deep NGS was used to compare the TCR beta repertoires of mothers and children, and features distinguishing related mother-child pairs from unrelated individuals were sought. The mean age was roughly 40 +/- 4 years for the mothers and 11 +/- 4 years for the children. Libraries were sequenced on Illumina HiSeq 2000 with 100+100 nt paired-end reads after adapter ligation with NEBNext reagents. Mother and child libraries were prepared a month apart and sequenced in separate runs to prevent cross-contamination. Each donor had between about 450,000 and 2,100,000 distinct TCR beta clonotypes identified. Naive TCR beta clonotypes were estimated from low-frequency clonotypes matched to each donor's FACS-determined naive share, without sorting.

The clonotype was recovered from a woman aged 35 to 49 in good health. The sequencing sample was made of blood. The V and J segments used are TRBV7-9 and TRBJ2-7; a tentative D match to TRBD2 spans 5 bases. The CDR3 region reads CASIELRAGGEFYEQYF. The DNA sequence is TGTGCCAGCATCGAGCTTCGAGCAGGAGGAGAGTTTTACGAGCAGTACTTC.